This TCR beta chain was identified during a study of T cells after yellow fever vaccination. Looked up from germline, CDR1 is LGHNA and CDR2 is YSLEER. The V and J ends lost 0 bases and 6 bases respectively, with 8 bases between them. CDR3 size: 13 residues. TCRdb passed the 5' RACE reads through MiXCR, listing each CDR3 protein once. This sample carries 500,000 to 650,000 distinct CDR3 sequences, roughly 12% of them seen once, and the ten largest clones take about 15%. The sequencing used PBMCs, collected on the day of the yellow fever booster vaccination. This chain joins TRBV4-3 and TRBJ1-1, with D tentatively TRBD1 (6 bases). The clonotype originates from a man aged 30 to 45 who received the YFV17D yellow fever vaccine. CDR3 amino acids: CASSQDHRAEAFF. The CDR3 bases are TGCGCCAGCAGCCAAGATCACAGGGCTGAAGCTTTCTTT.